These 27 T cell receptor beta chains share one sample of origin, sequenced in a study of regulatory T cells in long-lasting Graves disease. This sample's time point: persistent/refractory GD, antithyroid drugs over 5 years with positive TRAb. The TCR library was made from RNA extracted from PBMCs. Construction of the TCR beta libraries employed iRepertoire HTBI primers in conjunction with Arm-PCR of CDR3 regions. From the multiplex PCR reads, TCRdb called clonotypes with MiXCR, one entry per CDR3 protein. This sample has roughly 300,000 distinct CDR3 sequences, with roughly a fifth found just once. The sequences come from peripheral blood mononuclear cells (PBMCs), collected when the disease was refractory, from a patient treated with antithyroid drugs. These receptors were taken from a female donor with Graves disease.

This clonotype was detected many times. J is TRBJ1-1 and V is TRBV7-9; D uncertain. Trimming took 2 bases from V and 0 from J, leaving 4 bases between them. Per germline, CDR1 SEHNR and CDR2 FQNEAQ (reference sequence). There are 13 residues in the CDR3. This chain's CDR3 is CASSLQMNTEAFF. The DNA of the CDR3 is TGTGCCAGCAGCTTACAGATGAACACTGAAGCTTTCTTT.

This clonotype turned up a few times. V gene TRBV7-2 combines with J gene TRBJ2-5; no clear D gene. V was pared by 5 bases and J by 1 base, with 17 bases between. CDR3 size: 16 residues. The germline gives CDR1 SGHTA, CDR2 FQGNSA. The CDR3 reads CASSRKGFLGQETQYF. In DNA, the CDR3 is TGTGCCAGCAGCAGGAAGGGTTTTTTGGGCCAAGAGACCCAGTACTTC.

This clonotype occurred many times. This rearrangement joins TRBV7-8 to TRBJ2-7; D is unclear. Per germline, CDR1 SGHVS and CDR2 FQNEAQ. This CDR3 spans 14 amino acids. The ends were cut back, 6 bases at V and 2 bases at J, with 14 bases in the middle. CDR3 bases: TGTGCCAGCAGTCGAATTGACGGCGCCTACGAGCAGTACTTC. This codes for CASSRIDGAYEQYF.

This clonotype was observed a few times. The chain carries TRBV27 and TRBJ1-1; D unresolved. Trimming removed 3 bases from V and 2 bases from J, with 7 bases in between. The CDR3 totals 13 residues. The germline gives CDR1 MNHEY, CDR2 SMNVEV (reference sequence). DNA for the CDR3: TGTGCCAGCAGTTTTTACGGCAACACTGAAGCTTTCTTT. Protein sequence: CASSFYGNTEAFF.

The chain combines TRBV29-1 with TRBJ2-1; TRBD1 might be the D (5 bases). Trimming stripped 5 bases from V and 4 bases from J, with 18 bases between. The CDR3 runs 15 residues. CDR1 is SQVTM and CDR2 is ANQGSEA in the germline V gene. Written as DNA, the CDR3 is TGCAGCGTTTCAAATGTGCAGGGTGCGTACAATGAGCAGTTCTTC. Encoded protein: CSVSNVQGAYNEQFF.

The V gene is TRBV10-3, the J gene TRBJ2-5; D might be TRBD2 (6 bases). CDR3 length: 15 residues. The ends were cut back, 4 bases at V and 5 bases at J, with 17 bases in the middle. Germline CDR1 and CDR2: ENHRY and SYGVKD. The CDR3 DNA sequence: TGTGCCATCAGTGGCGGGACCCAAAGTAGGGAGACCCAGTACTTC. Translation: CAISGGTQSRETQYF.

The genes are TRBV7-8 and TRBJ2-6; D perhaps matches TRBD1 (5 bases). V was trimmed by 4 bases and J by 4 bases, leaving 14 bases between them. The CDR3 spans 16 residues. Germline CDR1 reads SGHVS; CDR2 reads FQNEAQ. The CDR3 DNA is TGTGCCAGCAGCTCATTCACAGGTCGCGGGGCCAACGTCCTGACTTTC. Translating gives CASSSFTGRGANVLTF.

As regards this clonotype: This likely traces to a read error, being one base from a far larger clone. The rearrangement links TRBV7-3 to TRBJ2-4; D perhaps matches TRBD2 (7 bases). From germline, CDR1 is SGHTA and CDR2 FQGTGA. Trimming took 5 bases from V and 0 from J, leaving 20 bases between them. There are 18 residues in the CDR3. This chain's CDR3 is CASSHWGASGSAKNIQYF. Written as DNA, the CDR3 is TGTGCCAGCAGCCACTGGGGGGCTAGCGGTTCAGCCAAAAACATTCAGTACTTC. The full variable domain, completed using reference TRBV7-3 and TRBJ2-4, is GAGVSQTPSNKVTEKGKYVELRCDPISGHTALYWYRQSLGQGPEFLIYFQGTGAADDSGLPNDRFFAVRPEGSVSTLKIQRTERGDSAVYLCASSHWGASGSAKNIQYFGAGTRLSVL.

Ten or more counts support this clonotype. The J gene is TRBJ2-5, the V gene TRBV20-1; D gene unclear. Germline V CDR1 and CDR2: DFQATT, SNEGSKA (reference sequence). The CDR3 spans 12 residues. The V gene lost 5 bases and the J gene lost 5 bases, with 12 bases spanning the gap. CDR3 DNA: TGCAGTGCTTTCGACGGATCGGAGACCCAGTACTTC. Translated: CSAFDGSETQYF.

This clonotype showed up many times. CDR3 DNA sequence: TGTGCCAGCAGCCCCCGGGACAGTGCCTACGAGCAGTACTTC. The encoded protein is CASSPRDSAYEQYF. V and J are TRBV3-1 and TRBJ2-7, with 7 bases lining up with TRBD1. Germline-derived CDR1 and CDR2 are LGHDT and YNNKEL (reference sequence). V lost 4 bases and J lost 2; bases outside the gene matches: 5. There are 14 residues in the CDR3.

This clonotype showed up just a few times. The chain joins TRBV29-1 to TRBJ2-7; D might be TRBD1 or TRBD2, each matching 5 bases. V was trimmed by 6 bases and J by 2 bases, leaving 14 bases between them. CDR3 length: 13 residues. CDR1 is SQVTM and CDR2 is ANQGSEA in the germline V gene. The CDR3 here is CSVAGTAPYEQYF. Here the CDR3 DNA reads TGCAGCGTAGCCGGGACCGCTCCCTACGAGCAGTACTTC.

Ten or more counts support this clonotype. V usage is TRBV24-1 and J usage is TRBJ2-7, with TRBD1 matching over 7 bases. The V gene end was trimmed by 0 bases and the J gene end by 1 base; junction bases not matched to a gene: 11. CDR3 length: 18 residues. Germline V gene data show CDR1 as KGHDR and CDR2 as SFDVKD. This chain's CDR3 is CATSDLFNRDRSSYEQYF. In DNA form, the CDR3 reads TGTGCCACCAGTGATTTGTTCAACCGGGACAGATCATCCTACGAGCAGTACTTC.

The genes are TRBV20-1 and TRBJ2-7; TRBD2 is a possible D gene (5 bases). Germline V gene lookup returns CDR1 DFQATT and CDR2 SNEGSKA (reference sequence). This CDR3 spans 13 amino acids. Between the trimmed V and J ends, which lost 3 bases and 0 bases, there was a span of 9 bases. The CDR3 loop reads CSASRDNSYEQYF. Written as DNA, the CDR3 is TGCAGTGCTAGTCGGGATAACTCCTACGAGCAGTACTTC.

This clonotype was counted at least ten times. The chain uses TRBV28 and TRBJ2-7; 13 nucleotides line up with TRBD2. This CDR3 is 16 amino acids long. Trimming at V came to 5 bases and at J to 2 bases, leaving 6 bases not matched to a gene. Per germline, CDR1 MDHEN and CDR2 SYDVKM. The CDR3 region is CASSPLGLAGTYEQYF. The CDR3, as DNA: TGTGCCAGCAGTCCCTTGGGACTAGCGGGGACCTACGAGCAGTACTTC.

This clonotype was recorded a few times. The rearrangement links TRBV11-2 to TRBJ2-1; D remains ambiguous. The CDR3 loop spans 13 amino acids. CDR1 is SGHAT, CDR2 FQNNGV, per germline. The V gene lost 6 bases and the J gene lost 9 bases, with 15 bases spanning the gap. This CDR3 reads CASSQLVRSEQFF. CDR3 coding DNA: TGTGCCAGCAGTCAATTAGTACGTAGTGAGCAGTTCTTC.

Only a few counts were recorded for this clonotype. The chain is built from TRBV29-1 and TRBJ1-2; D might be TRBD1 (5 bases). CDR3 size: 12 residues. The germline V gene has CDR1 SQVTM and CDR2 ANQGSEA. With 5 bases removed from V and 8 bases from J, the gap between germline ends came to 15 bases. This chain's CDR3 is CSVWTDPGGYTF. CDR3 DNA sequence: TGCAGCGTTTGGACTGATCCAGGGGGCTACACCTTC.

Here the CDR3 DNA reads TGTGCCAGCAGTTTCAAGGGTTTGGAGACCCAGTACTTC. Its protein product is CASSFKGLETQYF. This chain connects TRBV28 to TRBJ2-5, with D unclear. The V end was cut by 3 bases, the J end by 5 bases, with 10 bases between. The CDR3 is 13 amino acids. The germline gives CDR1 MDHEN, CDR2 SYDVKM. Full variable domain (rest looked up from reference TRBV28 and TRBJ2-5): DVKVTQSSRYLVKRTGEKVFLECVQDMDHENMFWYRQDPGLGLRLIYFSYDVKMKEKGDIPEGYSVSREKKERFSLILESASTNQTSMYLCASSFKGLETQYFGPGTRLLVL.

The V call is TRBV7-2, the J call TRBJ2-2; D is unresolved. Trimming removed 0 bases at V and 4 bases at J, with 6 bases between. In germline, CDR1 is SGHTA, CDR2 FQGNSA. The CDR3 sequence is 14 residues long. The chain's CDR3 is CASSLAQVTGELFF. DNA for the CDR3: TGTGCCAGCAGCTTAGCACAAGTCACCGGGGAGCTGTTTTTT. Supplemented by reference TRBV7-2 and TRBJ2-2, the full variable domain reads GAGVSQSPSNKVTEKGKDVELRCDPISGHTALYWYRQSLGQGLEFLIYFQGNSAPDKSGLPSDRFSAERTGGSVSTLTIQRTQQEDSAVYLCASSLAQVTGELFFGEGSRLTVL.

In its sample, this clonotype was seen a few times. This likely reflects a read error, since a far larger clone is one base away. This sequence joins TRBV11-2 and TRBJ2-4, with D unclear. The DNA end is more similar to TRBJ2-5, so the J call may be wrong. CDR1 is SGHAT and CDR2 is FQNNGV in the germline V gene. CDR3 size: 13 residues. CDR3 amino acids: CAGSLKGYETQYF. CDR3 DNA sequence: TGTGCCGGCAGCTTAAAAGGGTACGAGACCCAGTACTTC.

This clonotype was counted many times. V usage is TRBV6-2 or TRBV6-3 and J usage is TRBJ1-2, with D unresolved. V dropped 0 bases and J dropped 4 bases, with 6 bases sitting between them. Germline CDR1 is MNHEY and CDR2 is SVGEGT. CDR3 length equals 13 residues. For the CDR3, the DNA is TGTGCCAGCAGTTACTCTAACACCTATGGCTACACCTTC. This translates into CASSYSNTYGYTF.

This clonotype appeared a single time. Just one base apart from a much larger clone, this may be a read error. The gene calls are TRBV12-3 or TRBV12-4 and TRBJ2-4; D remains unclear. The CDR3 runs to 13 residues. CDR3 DNA: TGTGCCAGCAGTATCGGAGCCAAAAGCATTCAGTACTTC. Its translation: CASSIGAKSIQYF.

There are a few counts of this clonotype. The CDR3 DNA follows: TGTGCCAGCAGCCAAACAGGGTCTGGAAATTCACCCCTCCACTTT. Protein sequence: CASSQTGSGNSPLHF. V gene TRBV6-1 combines with J gene TRBJ1-6; tentative D call: TRBD1 (6 bases). Germline V gene data show CDR1 as MNHNS and CDR2 as SASEGT. The CDR3 is 15 amino acids. Trimming took off 6 bases at V and 7 bases at J, with 16 bases between the two ends.

V usage is TRBV5-1 and J usage is TRBJ2-5; D possibly corresponds to TRBD2 (6 bases). CDR3 length: 14 amino acids. Per the germline V gene, CDR1 is SGHRS and CDR2 is YFSETQ. Trimming shortened V by 0 bases and J by 5 bases, and 11 bases separated the two germline ends. The CDR3 DNA is TGCGCCAGCAGCTTGGAACTAGCTCAGGAGACCCAGTACTTC. Translated: CASSLELAQETQYF.

CDR3 nucleotide sequence: TGCGCCAGCAGCAAATATCAGGGCCAAGAGACCCAGTACTTC. It specifies CASSKYQGQETQYF. V gene TRBV4-1 combines with J gene TRBJ2-5; D might be TRBD1 (5 bases). V shed 5 bases and J shed 1 base, with 11 bases lying between them. CDR1 MGHRA and CDR2 YSYEKL come from the germline V gene. This CDR3 spans 14 amino acids.

This sequence joins TRBV4-3 and TRBJ1-4; 10 bases agree with TRBD1. The CDR3 is 14 residues long. From germline, CDR1 is LGHNA and CDR2 YSLEER. The ends lost 3 bases at V and 12 bases at J; junction bases unmatched: 7. The CDR3 bases are TGCGCCAGCAGCCATGGGACAGGGGATGGGGAACTGTTTTTT. Residues: CASSHGTGDGELFF.

This chain links TRBV9 with TRBJ1-2; a possible D gene is TRBD1 (5 bases). The V and J ends lost 2 bases and 6 bases respectively, with 17 bases between them. CDR1 and CDR2 (germline): SGDLS, YYNGEE. The CDR3 is 15 amino acids. In DNA, the CDR3 is TGTGCCAGCAGCGTTACCGGGACGGCGACCGATGGCTACACCTTC. Translated: CASSVTGTATDGYTF.

This clonotype came up a few times. The rearrangement joins TRBV7-8 to TRBJ1-3, with 10 nucleotides matching TRBD1. Unmatched junction bases numbered 5, after V lost 5 bases and J lost 4 bases. The germline V gene has CDR1 SGHVS and CDR2 FQNEAQ. The CDR3 is 15 residues long. CDR3 bases: TGTGCCAGCAGCCTCGACAGGGGGCCCGGAAACACCATATATTTT. This sequence encodes CASSLDRGPGNTIYF.